This T cell receptor beta chain appears in the sequencing data of a study of early stage breast cancer tumors. The wider study: Of around 15 invasive breast tumors, about a dozen were hormone receptor-positive, HER2-negative. Samples were sequenced at around 10-fold average coverage. Findings and caveats of the study: Compared with adjacent normal breast, tumors showed approximately 2.5-fold denser, more clonal T cells.

Using immunoSEQ multiplex PCR, the repertoire was profiled, and TCRdb retains in-frame clones only, with some absent. This table holds about 72,000 clones, 70% to 85% found once. In regard to this clone: Its antigen remains unidentified.

This CDR3 is 16 amino acids long. The V gene end was trimmed by 4 bases and the J gene end by 3 bases; junction bases not matched to a gene: 7. Germline lookup yields CDR1 MGHRA and CDR2 YSYEKL. The sample was blood. This receptor was identified in a person between 55 and 69 years old with breast cancer. The chain links TRBV4-1 to TRBJ2-3, with TRBD1 identical over 10 bases. Here the CDR3 DNA reads TGCGCCAGCAGCCTCCGGGACAGGGGAGAAACAGATACGCAGTATTTT. Protein sequence: CASSLRDRGETDTQYF.